The sequence of this T cell receptor beta chain was determined in a study of immune cell composition in non-small cell lung cancer. Overall study context: Tumours were mainly lung adenocarcinoma or squamous cell carcinoma. Study-wide findings and caveats: Lung squamous cell carcinoma tumours had significantly higher top 10 clone scores and productive clonality than lung adenocarcinoma. Tumour-reactive clones were not shown to match dominant in vivo tumour clones.

Some clones are missing from TCRdb's copy, which holds only in-frame ones; the method was immunoSEQ multiplex PCR. Of 5,000 or so clones in the sample, 60% to 85% were seen once. Details on this clone: The antigen remains undetermined.

Genomic DNA came from frozen unsorted single-cell suspensions. The CDR3 length is 16 residues. V was pared by 7 bases and J by 1 base, with 11 bases of the junction left unmatched. CDR1 is MNHEY and CDR2 is SMNVEV in the germline V gene (reference sequence). The gene calls are TRBV27 and TRBJ2-3, with TRBD1 matching 7 bases. The sequenced material came from lung tumor tissue. The receptor's source is a human donor with non-small cell lung cancer. The CDR3 DNA reads TGTGCCAGCAACCCGCCCCCCGGGACAGGCACAGATACGCAGTATTTT. It is translated as CASNPPPGTGTDTQYF.